This T cell receptor beta chain appears in the sequencing data of a study of shared T cell receptors in the human thymus. Germline lookup yields CDR1 DFQATT and CDR2 SNEGSKA (reference sequence). This CDR3 is 11 amino acids long. V was cut by 5 bases and J by 6 bases, with 9 bases left in between. TCRdb keeps only in-frame clones here, not all; method: immunoSEQ multiplex PCR. The profile shows around 730,000 clones, 80% to 90% of them singletons. These sequences were also reported in another study, on human thymus T cells. As that study records: Healthy Finnish infants having corrective surgery for congenital heart defects served as donors. Corrective heart surgery yielded resections, and these provided the thymus tissue. Gene usage (both V and J) appeared biased in thymic and blood repertoires. Related studies found that unrelated individuals share highly overlapping thymic repertoires.

Sequenced: thymocytes. This TCR came from a girl under three years old with a congenital heart defect. V gene TRBV20-1 combines with J gene TRBJ2-3; weak D call: TRBD2 (6 bases). The CDR3 region has the DNA TGCAGTGCTCATGCGGGGGATACGCAGTATTTT. Amino acids: CSAHAGDTQYF.